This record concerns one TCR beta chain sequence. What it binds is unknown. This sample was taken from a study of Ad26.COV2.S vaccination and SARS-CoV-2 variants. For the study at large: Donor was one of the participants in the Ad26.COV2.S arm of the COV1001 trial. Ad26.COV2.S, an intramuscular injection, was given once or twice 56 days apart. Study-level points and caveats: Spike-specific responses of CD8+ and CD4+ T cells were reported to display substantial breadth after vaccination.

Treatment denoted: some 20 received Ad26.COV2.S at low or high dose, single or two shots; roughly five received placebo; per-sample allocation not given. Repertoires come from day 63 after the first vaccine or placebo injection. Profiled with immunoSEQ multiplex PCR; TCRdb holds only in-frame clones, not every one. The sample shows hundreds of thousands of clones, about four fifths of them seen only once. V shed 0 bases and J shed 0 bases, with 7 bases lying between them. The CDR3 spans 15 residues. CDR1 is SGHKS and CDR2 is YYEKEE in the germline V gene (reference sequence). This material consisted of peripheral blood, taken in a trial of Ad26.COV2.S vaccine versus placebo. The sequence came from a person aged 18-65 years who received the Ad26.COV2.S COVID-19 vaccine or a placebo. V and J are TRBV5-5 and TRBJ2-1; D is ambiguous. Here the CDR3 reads CASSLGLSSYNEQFF. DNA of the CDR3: TGTGCCAGCAGCTTGGGTCTAAGCTCCTACAATGAGCAGTTCTTC. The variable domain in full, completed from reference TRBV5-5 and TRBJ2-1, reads DAGVTQSPTHLIKTRGQQVTLRCSPISGHKSVSWYQQVLGQGPQFIFQYYEKEERGRGNFPDRFSARQFPNYSSELNVNALLLGDSALYLCASSLGLSSYNEQFFGPGTRLTVL.